Described below is a single TCR beta chain sequence and its context. This sample was taken from a study of blood T cell repertoires in COVID-19. Study-wide background: PBMCs, B-cell-depleted T cells, or T cells provided the cDNA or gDNA that made up the material.

The protocol was immunoSEQ multiplex PCR, while the TCRdb copy is restricted to in-frame clones and leaves out a portion. The sample lists under 95,000 clones; 88% were seen once. The CDR3 is 15 residues long. V trimming: 6 bases; J trimming: 2 bases; junction bases outside the gene matches: 5. Germline CDR1 LNHDA, CDR2 SQIVND (reference sequence). The sequencing sample was made of peripheral blood. This receptor was taken from a human donor in a cohort sampled during active COVID-19. The rearrangement joins TRBV19 to TRBJ1-4; 8 bases are shared with TRBD1. This CDR3 is CASSQNRGTNEKLFF. As DNA, the CDR3 is TGTGCCAGTAGCCAGAACAGGGGGACTAATGAAAAACTGTTTTTT.